This passage covers 2 T cell receptor beta chains from one sample sequenced in a study of T-cell reconstitution after alpha-beta-depleted transplantation in children (dated by TCRdb to about 2016). Library preparation employed PCR. Reads for this sample came from an Illumina HiSeq 2500. To normalize quantification of the TCRbeta repertoire, the TCR libraries were built with molecular barcoding that relied on unique molecular identifiers. TCRdb cleaned the public reads at Q25 with fastp, built clones with MiXCR and kept in-frame beta chains. CDR3 protein sequences are deduplicated, and each keeps its most common genes and DNA. Counted in this sample were more than 200,000 distinct CDR3 sequences; about 25% of them appeared once. 2% to 3% of the sample lies in the top ten. According to the study, the label for this sample's treatment or condition signals: allogeneic hematopoietic cell transplantation with graft depleted of TCRalphabeta T cells and CD19 B cells.

The starting material was PBMCs, obtained before TCRalphabeta/CD19-depleted stem cell transplant. The origin of the receptors is a girl aged 2 to 10 with Fanconi anemia, due to receive a stem cell transplant.

This clonotype showed up many times. V and J are TRBV5-1 and TRBJ2-1; 9 bases align to TRBD2. Looked up from germline, CDR1 is SGHRS and CDR2 is YFSETQ. The CDR3 is made up of 14 amino acids. V was clipped by 0 bases and J by 6 bases; unmatched bases: 1. The CDR3 spells CASSLVAGVNEQFF. Here the CDR3 DNA reads TGCGCCAGCAGCTTGGTAGCGGGGGTCAATGAGCAGTTCTTC.

The table lists this clonotype with a few counts. The V call is TRBV29-1, the J call TRBJ1-2; 8 bases map to TRBD1. V was clipped by 3 bases and J by 8 bases; unmatched bases: 5. This CDR3 region has 12 residues. Germline V CDR1 and CDR2: SQVTM, ANQGSEA. CDR3: CSVEAGGLGYTF. CDR3 nucleotide sequence: TGCAGCGTTGAGGCAGGGGGCCTCGGCTACACCTTC.